The source of this T cell receptor beta chain is a study of blood T cells in healthy people across ages. The use of a sample-barcoded 5' primer and a J-beta primer mix characterized a second PCR of roughly 6 to 11 cycles. MiXCR, applied by TCRdb to the 5' RACE reads, yields one record per CDR3 protein. The sample yields some 1.7 million distinct CDR3 sequences, roughly 30% seen once. The sample holds a few counts of this clonotype. This CDR3 comprises 15 residues. The V gene's germline CDR1 is MDHEN and CDR2 SYDVKM. Trimming left V 3 bases short and J 5 bases short, with 14 bases between. The sequencing input was blood. This chain connects TRBV28 to TRBJ1-5; a weak D match, TRBD1 (5 bases). This clonotype was sampled from a woman under 40 in good health. The CDR3 nucleotides read TGTGCCAGCAGTTTTTTACAGGCTGACGATCAGCCCCAGCATTTT. Translated: CASSFLQADDQPQHF.